The entry below gives a single TCR beta chain sequence along with its context. Measured with immunoSEQ multiplex PCR; TCRdb has only the in-frame clones, and not every one. The sample includes roughly 230,000 clones, around 83% of them seen just once. This specimen belongs to a study of blood T cell repertoires in COVID-19. Germline V gene data show CDR1 as SGHTA and CDR2 as FQGNSA. This CDR3 comprises 16 residues. Trimming cost V 0 bases and J 8 bases; bases outside gene matches: 4. The sequence came from a man aged 35 to 55 with active or convalescent COVID-19. The V call is TRBV7-2, the J call TRBJ2-3; TRBD2 matches 14 bases. The sample was peripheral blood. CDR3: CASSLATSGGAGTQYF. CDR3 bases: TGTGCCAGCAGCTTAGCGACTAGCGGGGGGGCCGGTACGCAGTATTTT.